The T cell receptor beta chain described here comes from a study of blood T cell repertoires in COVID-19 (TCRdb year 2020). As for the study more broadly: Samples covering the acute and convalescent phases of COVID-19 were provided by collaborators in the United States, Italy and Spain. The prospective study material was composed of cDNA or gDNA derived from T cells, B-cell-depleted T cells, or PBMCs. Deeply sampled blood TCRbeta repertoires from subjects exposed to, actively infected with, or recovered from COVID-19 were included in the dataset. The repertoires were released in a freely available public database intended as a resource for research on the immune response to SARS-CoV-2. The samples were drawn from the first 160 participants of the ongoing ImmuneRACE study and from 1,254 subjects provided by 6 global collaborators. A de-identified subject ID, COVID-19 status, age in years and sex were almost always included in the sample metadata. Where available, HLA class I and class II types were taken from metadata supplied by the sample provider and were not determined by assay-based typing.

As for this clone: What antigen it recognizes has not been identified. No much larger clonotype is one base removed from it; base qualities were not supplied.

TCRbeta CDR3 regions were amplified from genomic DNA by means of the immunoSEQ Assay, a bias-controlled multiplex PCR. As for the original processing: Within the assay, amplification of reference gene primers was used to estimate how many nucleated cells each sample contained. To quantify the absolute abundance of each unique TCRbeta CDR3 rearrangement, sequence reads were collapsed and filtered. For each sample, productive Simpson clonality was calculated as the square root of Simpson's diversity index across productive rearrangements. Drawn from immuneACCESS, this table holds only the in-frame rearrangements with V and J called that TCRdb kept. Clones are partly lost; checked studies trace under half to an unresolved V gene and leave the rest unexplained. V and J calls plus clone size are reproduced from that table; the DNA served to infer D and trimming. The sample table lists 150,000 or so clones, around 86% of them with a count of one. Around 6.5% of the sample is held by the ten biggest clonotypes.

The CDR3 spans 17 residues, from the cysteine through the phenylalanine. Kept here is only the CDR3 DNA, which spans 51 bases and is read in frame from base 1. General conclusions and limits of the study: Clinical and demographic metadata were provided uncurated, with the amount varying by source and participant.

Each collaborating institution followed its own protocols to collect whole blood in K2EDTA tubes. Collaborator samples were shipped for TCRbeta analysis as frozen whole blood, isolated PBMCs, or DNA extracted from either sample type. Sequencing was carried out using peripheral blood. The clonotype comes from a man at least 80 years old with acute or convalescent COVID-19. In this chain, TRBV21-1 is recombined with TRBJ2-5; the listed D gene, TRBD1, was not tested against the DNA. TRBV21-1 is a pseudogene. The CDR3 reads CASSKKDGTGHQETQYF. Here is the DNA: TGTGCCAGCAGCAAAAAGGACGGGACAGGCCACCAAGAGACCCAGTACTTC.